This TCR beta chain derives from a study of response to subunit inactivated influenza vaccine. TCRdb analysed the RT-PCR reads with MiXCR anew, one entry per CDR3 protein. The sample contains about 700,000 distinct CDR3 sequences, about 14% of which appear only once. V was shortened by 5 bases and J by 3 bases, with 8 bases between the two germline ends. The CDR3 consists of 12 residues. With respect to this clonotype: Its antigen is currently unknown.

Regarding the study as a whole: A suggestion made by the authors is that each seasonal influenza vaccination recruits few new T cells.

This TCR was sampled from a man aged 50-59 years who received an inactivated influenza vaccine. The source material was PBMCs from blood, sampled roughly 2 weeks before vaccination. The V gene is TRBV12-3 or TRBV12-4, the J gene TRBJ2-7; no firm D call. The CDR3 DNA sequence: TGTGCCAGCAGTGATCGGATCTACGAGCAGTACTTC. Protein: CASSDRIYEQYF.